This T cell receptor (beta chain) was captured in a study of shared clonotypes between healthy human individuals (dated by TCRdb to the early 2020s). Concerning the study at large: The cohort comprised two women and a few men aged 18 to 49 years. For each donor, CD4 naive and CD4 memory were each given three plates, CD8 naive was given two plates, and CD8 memory was given one plate. To estimate repertoire size and how much clonotype sharing occurs between individuals, the study deeply sequenced the blood TCR repertoires of about 5 healthy adults. Libraries were prepared and TCR repertoires were sequenced by different laboratories using diverse techniques, in order to increase sequencing depth and limit assay-specific biases. Leukapheresis yielded between about 0.9 and 8.9 billion PBMCs per donor.

CD8 naive samples consisted of CD45RO-negative cells that were positively selected for CCR7, yielding a CD45RA+CCR7+ population without TemRA cells. Donors were healthy HIV-negative adults with no recently reported acute infections or vaccinations. Every donor was a Caucasian adult living in Nashville, Tennessee, USA. After blood collection by leukapheresis, PBMCs were isolated using Ficoll-Histopaque density gradient centrifugation and then cryopreserved in the vapor phase of liquid nitrogen. Purity and quantity of every magnetically sorted T cell population were checked by analytical flow cytometry. Genomic DNA was isolated from every sorted fraction and measured by UV absorbance on a Nanodrop 2000c. A note on this clone: The antigen it binds to is not known. Base qualities are not provided; no much larger clone lies one nucleotide away.

TCR CDR3 regions were amplified from genomic DNA by multiplex PCR using the deep immunoSEQ assay. For each cell subset, the extracted genomic DNA was distributed evenly across all wells of several immunoSEQ 96-well plates, and each plate served as one replicate. For sorted subsets, roughly 200 ng genomic DNA, equal to 30,000 or so T cell genomes, was loaded into each replicate PCR. Purified libraries were measured with a Qubit 3.0 fluorometer, size-checked on a Bioanalyzer 2100, and measured again with the KAPA Library Quantification kit. Every immunoSEQ 96-well plate was sequenced on a dedicated single-read 150-cycle Illumina NextSeq 550 flow cell. As for the original processing: The immunoSEQ output contained only junctional sequences without quality scores, so filtering could not match that applied to full-length reads. To assign V/J genes and CDR3, sequences were annotated against IMGT germline references using PyIR, a Python wrapper for IgBLAST v1.9. Reads were filtered out if the reads had weak V/J assignments (E-value above 1e-6), no CDR3, stop codons, out-of-frame junctions, or ambiguous translated residues. V3J clonotypes were defined as sequences sharing the same inferred V gene, J gene, and CDR3 amino acid sequence. The percentage overlap between two repertoires was calculated by dividing the number of shared unique clonotypes by the size of the smaller repertoire. Repertoire richness was assessed with RTK rarefaction, the Chao1 estimator, and Recon v2.1 estimates of unobserved clonotypes. Generation probabilities were computed with OLGA for all TCRbeta clonotypes obtained by the gDNA method from a few donors. What TCRdb holds here is the immuneACCESS table cut down to in-frame rearrangements. Part of the clones is not present; checked against another copy, under half of the missing clones reflect an unresolved V gene, and the others are unexplained. V and J calls and clone size are as listed in that table; D and trimming were resolved from the DNA. For this sample there are about 820,000 clones; 90% to 95% appear just once. Of the sample, approximately 25% is held by the ten largest clones.

General findings and caveats noted by the study authors: Pairwise subsampling indicated that sequencing depth was expected to affect the degree of clonotype sharing among donors. Across a handful of donors, around 5% of naive CD4, roughly 3.3% of naive CD8, about 2.3% of memory CD4, and 0.4% of memory CD8 clonotypes were shared. Sampling was limited to blood, and TCR repertoires in tissue likely differ from TCR repertoires in blood. Incomplete sequencing was indicated by rarefaction of sorted-subset datasets, despite the large sequencing depth. Estimated clonotype richness was generally larger for naive than for memory subsets. The small number of donors limited the genetic and exposure-history diversity represented. Clonotypes shared by all four sorted-subset donors showed higher generation probabilities than non-shared clonotypes.

A distance of 22 bases separates the germline ends of V and J, which lose 3 bases and 0 bases respectively. CDR1 and CDR2 are drawn from the germline V gene: SGDLS, YYNGEE. The CDR3, cysteine through phenylalanine, is 19 amino acids long. Just the 57-base CDR3 DNA is kept, in frame starting at base 1. The V and J segments used are TRBV9 and TRBJ1-5; the D gene remains uncertain. The specimen was naive CD8+ T cells sorted from blood. Interpreted using the paper, the cell subset or site label stands for: CD45RA+CCR7+. This TCR was recovered from a young man in good health. The CDR3 region: CASSGCRTSLGYSNQPQHF. The nucleotide sequence is given as TGTGCCAGCAGCGGCTGTCGGACGTCTCTAGGTTATAGCAATCAGCCCCAGCATTTT.